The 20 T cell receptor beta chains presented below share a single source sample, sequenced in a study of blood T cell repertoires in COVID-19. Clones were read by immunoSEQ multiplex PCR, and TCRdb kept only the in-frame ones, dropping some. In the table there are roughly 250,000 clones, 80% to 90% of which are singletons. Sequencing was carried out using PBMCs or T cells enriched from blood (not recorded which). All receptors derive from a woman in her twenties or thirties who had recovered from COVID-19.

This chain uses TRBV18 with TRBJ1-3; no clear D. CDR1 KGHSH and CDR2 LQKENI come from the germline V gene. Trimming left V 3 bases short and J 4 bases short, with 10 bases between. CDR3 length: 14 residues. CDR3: CASSPSALGNTIYF. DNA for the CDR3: TGTGCCAGCTCACCCAGTGCTTTGGGAAACACCATATATTTT. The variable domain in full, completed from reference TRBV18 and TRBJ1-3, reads NAGVMQNPRHLVRRRGQEARLRCSPMKGHSHVYWYRQLPEEGLKFMVYLQKENIIDESGMPKERFSAEFPKEGPSILRIQQVVRGDSAAYFCASSPSALGNTIYFGEGSWLTVV.

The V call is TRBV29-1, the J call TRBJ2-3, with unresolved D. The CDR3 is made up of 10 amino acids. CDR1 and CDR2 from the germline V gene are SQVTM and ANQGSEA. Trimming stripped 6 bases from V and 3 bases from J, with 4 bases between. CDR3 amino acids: CSVFTDTQYF. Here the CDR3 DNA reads TGCAGCGTCTTTACAGATACGCAGTATTTT.

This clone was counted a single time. CDR3 residues: CASSLDRGINEKLFF. CDR3 coding DNA: TGTGCCAGCAGCTTAGACAGGGGGATTAATGAAAAACTGTTTTTT. J is TRBJ1-4 and V is TRBV7-2; 8 bases align to TRBD1. V dropped 1 base and J dropped 4; count of bases not matched to a gene: 2. The CDR3 has 15 residues. Germline CDR1 and CDR2: SGHTA and FQGNSA.

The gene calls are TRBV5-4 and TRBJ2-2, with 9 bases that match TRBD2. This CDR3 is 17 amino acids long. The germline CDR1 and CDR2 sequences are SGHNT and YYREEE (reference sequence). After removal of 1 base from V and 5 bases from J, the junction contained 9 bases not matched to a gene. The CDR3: CASSLLFAGGKTGELFF. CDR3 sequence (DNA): TGTGCCAGCAGCTTGTTGTTCGCGGGAGGGAAAACCGGGGAGCTGTTTTTT.

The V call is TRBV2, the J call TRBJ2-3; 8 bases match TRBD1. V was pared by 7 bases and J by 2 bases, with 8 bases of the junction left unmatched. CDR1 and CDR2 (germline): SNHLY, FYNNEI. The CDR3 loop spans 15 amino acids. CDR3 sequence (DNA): TGTGCCAGCACTTTTCAGGGGGCGAACACAGATACGCAGTATTTT. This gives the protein CASTFQGANTDTQYF.

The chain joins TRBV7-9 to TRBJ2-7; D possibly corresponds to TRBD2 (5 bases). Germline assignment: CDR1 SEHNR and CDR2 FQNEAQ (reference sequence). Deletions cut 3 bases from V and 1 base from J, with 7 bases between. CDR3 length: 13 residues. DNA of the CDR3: TGTGCCAGCAGCTTGTCGGGGTCCTACGAGCAGTACTTC. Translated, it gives CASSLSGSYEQYF.

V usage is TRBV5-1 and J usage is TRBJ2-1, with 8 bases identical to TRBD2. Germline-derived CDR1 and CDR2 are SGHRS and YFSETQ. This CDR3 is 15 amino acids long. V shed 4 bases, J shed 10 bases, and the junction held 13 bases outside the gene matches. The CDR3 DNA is TGCGCCAGCAGCGGTGCAACGGGAGGGCCTCGGGAGCAGTTCTTC. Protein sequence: CASSGATGGPREQFF.

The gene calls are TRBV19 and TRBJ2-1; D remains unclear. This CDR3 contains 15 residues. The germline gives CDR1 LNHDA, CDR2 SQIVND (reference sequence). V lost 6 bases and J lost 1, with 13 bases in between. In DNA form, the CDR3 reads TGTGCCAGTAGCGTGTTCGGTTATTCCTACAATGAGCAGTTCTTC. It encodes CASSVFGYSYNEQFF.

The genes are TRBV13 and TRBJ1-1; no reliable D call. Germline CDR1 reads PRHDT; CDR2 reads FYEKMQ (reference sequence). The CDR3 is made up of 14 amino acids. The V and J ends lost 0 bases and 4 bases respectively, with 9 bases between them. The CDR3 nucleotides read TGTGCCAGCAGCTTAGGCGCCTCGGTCACTGAAGCTTTCTTT. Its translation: CASSLGASVTEAFF.

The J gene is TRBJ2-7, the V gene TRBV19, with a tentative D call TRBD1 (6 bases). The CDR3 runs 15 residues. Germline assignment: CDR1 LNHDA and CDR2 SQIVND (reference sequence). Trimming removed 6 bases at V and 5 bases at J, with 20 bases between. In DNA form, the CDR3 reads TGTGCCAGTAGCCAAAACACAGGGTCTTCGAACGAGCAGTACTTC. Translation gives CASSQNTGSSNEQYF.

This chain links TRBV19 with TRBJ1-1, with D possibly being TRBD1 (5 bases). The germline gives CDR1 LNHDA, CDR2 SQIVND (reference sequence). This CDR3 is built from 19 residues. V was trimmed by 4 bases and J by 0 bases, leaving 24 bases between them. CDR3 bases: TGTGCCAGTAGTACCCCCGGCGTGGGGGGTCCGAATTTGAACACTGAAGCTTTCTTT. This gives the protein CASSTPGVGGPNLNTEAFF.

The CDR3 here is CASSFLSNQPQHF. The CDR3 coding sequence is TGTGCCAGCAGTTTCCTCTCCAATCAGCCCCAGCATTTT. The rearrangement joins TRBV27 to TRBJ1-5; D uncertain. This CDR3 region has 13 residues. Deletions cut 3 bases from V and 3 bases from J, with 6 bases between. CDR1 and CDR2 (germline): MNHEY, SMNVEV (reference sequence).

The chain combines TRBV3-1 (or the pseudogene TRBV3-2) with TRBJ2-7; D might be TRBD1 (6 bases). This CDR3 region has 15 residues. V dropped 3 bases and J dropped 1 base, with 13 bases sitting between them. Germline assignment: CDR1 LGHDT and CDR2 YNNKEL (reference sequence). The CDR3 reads CASSQDPGHSYEQYF. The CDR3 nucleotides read TGTGCCAGCAGCCAGGATCCGGGACATTCCTACGAGCAGTACTTC.

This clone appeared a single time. In DNA, the CDR3 is TGTGCCAGCTCCCCTGGGGCTACGGACACTGAAGCTTTCTTT. This translates into CASSPGATDTEAFF. V gene TRBV18 combines with J gene TRBJ1-1; D perhaps matches TRBD1 (5 bases). CDR1 is KGHSH, CDR2 LQKENI, per germline. The CDR3 extends over 14 amino acids. V was pared by 6 bases and J by 3 bases, with 14 bases between.

The CDR3 DNA reads as TGTGCCAGTAGAACGGACAGGGCGCCTGAAAAACTGTTTTTT. This codes for CASRTDRAPEKLFF. The genes are TRBV19 and TRBJ1-4; 8 bases match TRBD1. CDR1 LNHDA and CDR2 SQIVND come from the germline V gene (reference sequence). Trimming cost V 6 bases and J 7 bases; bases outside gene matches: 7. The CDR3 consists of 14 residues.

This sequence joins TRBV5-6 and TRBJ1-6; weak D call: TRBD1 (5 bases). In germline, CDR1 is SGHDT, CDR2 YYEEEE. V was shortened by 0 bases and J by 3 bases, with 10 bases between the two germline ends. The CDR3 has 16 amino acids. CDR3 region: CASSLEQGRYNSPLHF. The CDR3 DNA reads TGTGCCAGCAGCTTGGAGCAGGGTCGCTATAATTCACCCCTCCACTTT.

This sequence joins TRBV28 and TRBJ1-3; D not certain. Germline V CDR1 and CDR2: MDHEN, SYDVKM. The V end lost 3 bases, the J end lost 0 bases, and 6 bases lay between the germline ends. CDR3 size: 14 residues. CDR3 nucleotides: TGTGCCAGCAGTTTCCTGCGCTCTGGAAACACCATATATTTT. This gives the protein CASSFLRSGNTIYF.

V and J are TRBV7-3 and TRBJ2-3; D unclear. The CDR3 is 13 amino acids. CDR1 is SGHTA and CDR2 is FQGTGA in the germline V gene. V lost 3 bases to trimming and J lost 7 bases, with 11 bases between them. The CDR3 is CASSLPGSYTQYF. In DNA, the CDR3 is TGTGCCAGCAGCTTGCCGGGTTCGTATACGCAGTATTTT.

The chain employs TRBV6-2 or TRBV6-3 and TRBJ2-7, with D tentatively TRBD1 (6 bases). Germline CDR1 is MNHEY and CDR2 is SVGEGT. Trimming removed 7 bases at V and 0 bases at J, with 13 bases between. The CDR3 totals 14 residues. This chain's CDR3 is CASTPDSLSYEQYF. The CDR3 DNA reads TGTGCCAGCACCCCGGACAGCCTCTCCTACGAGCAGTACTTC.

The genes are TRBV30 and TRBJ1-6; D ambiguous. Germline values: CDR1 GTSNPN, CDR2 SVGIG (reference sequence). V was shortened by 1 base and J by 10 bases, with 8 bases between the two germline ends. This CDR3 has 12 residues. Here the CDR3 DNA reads TGTGCCTGGAGTGGGCCAGGATCACCCCTCCACTTT. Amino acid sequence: CAWSGPGSPLHF. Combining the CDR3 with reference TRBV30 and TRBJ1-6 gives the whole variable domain SQTIHQWPATLVQPVGSPLSLECTVEGTSNPNLYWYRQAAGRGLQLLFYSVGIGQISSEVPQNLSASRPQDRQFILSSKKLLLSDSGFYLCAWSGPGSPLHFGNGTRLTVT.